Listed below are T cell receptor beta chains from one sample, sequenced in a study of blood T cell repertoires in COVID-19. Some clones are missing from TCRdb's copy, which holds only in-frame ones; the method was immunoSEQ multiplex PCR. Among approximately 230,000 clones listed, 88% were seen once. Sequencing used peripheral blood. These receptors all come from a man aged 80 or over with acute or convalescent COVID-19. Each CDR3 is given with its conserved first and last residue. A D gene is named only where the DNA matches it firmly. Rows give clone size only sometimes, using once, few, many, or a class for an expanded clone.

J gene	D gene	clone size	V gene	CDR3 DNA	CDR3 protein
TRBJ1-2	-	few	TRBV11-2	TGTGCCAGCAGCTTGGAGGGCCTGACGGGTGGTGGCTACACCTTC	CASSLEGLTGGGYTF
TRBJ2-1	TRBD2	-	TRBV24-1	TGTGCCACCAGTGATGGGTCATTAGCGGGATTAATGATCGGTGAGCAGTTCTTC	CATSDGSLAGLMIGEQFF
TRBJ2-5	TRBD2	-	TRBV5-1	TGCGCCAGCAACCCCCTAGCGGGAGGAGGGGAAGAGACCCAGTACTTC	CASNPLAGGGEETQYF
TRBJ1-5	TRBD1	-	TRBV5-5	TGTGCCAGCAGCTTGGGTCGACAGGGGAGGACGGAACAGCCCCAGCATTTT	CASSLGRQGRTEQPQHF
TRBJ2-5	-	-	TRBV12-3/TRBV12-4	TGTGCCAGCAGTTCTACAGAGACCCAGTACTTC	CASSSTETQYF
TRBJ2-7	-	few	TRBV27	TGTGCCAGCAGTTTATTAGGTCCCTCGACAGGTCGAGGCTACGAGCAGTACTTC	CASSLLGPSTGRGYEQYF
TRBJ1-1	-	-	TRBV9	TGTGCCAGCAGCGTAGTGGGGAGCACTGAAGCTTTCTTT	CASSVVGSTEAFF
TRBJ2-1	-	-	TRBV6-2/TRBV6-3	TGTGCCAGCAGTTACTCGAGACGGGAGAATCGAGGTATAAGTGAGCAGTTCTTC	CASSYSRRENRGISEQFF
TRBJ2-3	TRBD2	-	TRBV7-2	TGTGCCAGCAGCTTATGGGTAGCGGGGGGTCAAGTCACGCAGTATTTT	CASSLWVAGGQVTQYF
TRBJ2-3	-	once	TRBV3-1/TRBV3-2	TGTGCCAGCAGCCAAGCCGGGTCGGGAGTGGACACAGATACGCAGTATTTT	CASSQAGSGVDTDTQYF
TRBJ1-5	-	-	TRBV3-1/TRBV3-2	TGTGCCAGCAGCCAACAGGTCAATCAGCCCCAGCATTTT	CASSQQVNQPQHF
TRBJ2-3	-	-	TRBV3-1/TRBV3-2	TGTGCCAGCAGCCCTCACAACACAGATACGCAGTATTTT	CASSPHNTDTQYF
TRBJ1-2	TRBD1	-	TRBV6-6	TGTGCCAGCAGTTCAACCGGGACAGGTGTTAACTATGGCTACACCTTC	CASSSTGTGVNYGYTF
TRBJ2-5	TRBD1	-	TRBV9	TGTGCCAGCAGCGTAGGACAGGGGCAAGAGACCCAGTACTTC	CASSVGQGQETQYF
TRBJ1-4	-	few	TRBV6-5	TGTGCCAGCAGGGCCTCGGGACAAAGTGAAAAACTGTTTTTT	CASRASGQSEKLFF
TRBJ2-3	TRBD1	-	TRBV19	TGTGCCAGTAGTATACCCGGACAGGGGAGAAAGTATTTT	CASSIPGQGRKYF
TRBJ2-5	-	-	TRBV29-1	TGCAGCGTTGATGTCCTGGCCGAGGCCCAGTACTTC	CSVDVLAEAQYF
TRBJ1-2	TRBD1	-	TRBV24-1	TGTGCCACCAGTGACAACTATAACAGGGGGGGACATGGCTACACCTTC	CATSDNYNRGGHGYTF
TRBJ1-5	TRBD1	-	TRBV6-2/TRBV6-3	TGTGCCAGCACCCCTCCCCCCCGAGATGGACAGGTTCGTCCCTATAGCAATCAGCCCCAGCATTTT	CASTPPPRDGQVRPYSNQPQHF
TRBJ2-7	-	-	TRBV25-1	TGTGCCAGCAGGGAGGGTTTGTACCACGAGCAGTACTTC	CASREGLYHEQYF
TRBJ1-2	-	-	TRBV5-1	TGCGCCAGCAGCTTGGCGGGGGTGGAAGGATATGGCTACACCTTC	CASSLAGVEGYGYTF
TRBJ2-7	TRBD1	-	TRBV2	TGTGCCAGCAGTCCCGGGGACAGCTCCTACGAGCAGTACTTC	CASSPGDSSYEQYF
TRBJ2-7	-	-	TRBV10-3	TGTGCCATCAGTGAGTCAGTGTACGGGGAAGTCTACGAGCAGTACTTC	CAISESVYGEVYEQYF
TRBJ2-7	-	-	TRBV6-6	TGTGCCAGCAGTTACCCCGCAAGGGGCTACGAGCAGTACTTC	CASSYPARGYEQYF
TRBJ1-5	TRBD1	-	TRBV6-5	TGTGCCAGCAGGGTGGACAGGGGCCTCGATCAGCCCCAGCATTTT	CASRVDRGLDQPQHF
TRBJ1-1	TRBD1	-	TRBV19	TGTGCCAGCGGGACAGGGGCCCCCCTGGGCACTGAAGCTTTCTTT	CASGTGAPLGTEAFF